The 8 T cell receptor beta chains listed next were all sequenced from one sample in a study of cytomegalovirus exposure and HLA in healthy donors. In the PCR, 60 Vbeta and 13 Jbeta primers were used. Assay used: immunoSEQ multiplex PCR; TCRdb lists only in-frame clones, some missing. Among 150,000 to 200,000 clones listed, about three quarters were seen once. Material for sequencing was PBMCs. These receptors originate from a man between 50 and 59 years old in good health and CMV-seropositive.

V is TRBV27 and J is TRBJ1-2; TRBD1 aligns across 7 bases. V was pared by 4 bases and J by 0 bases, with 14 bases of the junction left unmatched. From germline, CDR1 is MNHEY and CDR2 SMNVEV (reference sequence). This CDR3 spans 18 amino acids. The CDR3 DNA reads as TGTGCCAGCAGTTCTCCCCGCTCCCGACAGGGAACTAACTATGGCTACACCTTC. Encoded protein: CASSSPRSRQGTNYGYTF.

The CDR3 DNA sequence: TGTGCCAGCAGCGTAGACAGTCGCGCGCTTTTACAGTACTTC. Its translation: CASSVDSRALLQYF. The rearrangement joins TRBV9 to TRBJ2-5; D not certain. CDR3 size: 14 residues. V was pared by 0 bases and J by 11 bases, with 17 bases between. CDR1 is SGDLS, CDR2 YYNGEE, per germline.

This clone was seen a few times. The V and J genes are TRBV28 and TRBJ2-5; 11 nucleotides agree with TRBD1. The V segment lost 4 bases and the J segment 5 bases; nucleotides outside the gene matches: 6. Germline values: CDR1 MDHEN, CDR2 SYDVKM. There are 15 residues in the CDR3. CDR3 DNA: TGTGCCAGCAGTTCCCGGACAGGGGGCTATGAGACCCAGTACTTC. Translation: CASSSRTGGYETQYF.

The chain carries TRBV19 and TRBJ1-1; no firm D call. Germline CDR1 reads LNHDA; CDR2 reads SQIVND (reference sequence). V was clipped by 3 bases and J by 0 bases, with 11 bases between them. This CDR3 comprises 15 residues. The CDR3 region is CASSILAEVNTEAFF. The CDR3 DNA sequence: TGTGCCAGTAGTATCTTGGCAGAAGTGAACACTGAAGCTTTCTTT.

The chain joins TRBV21-1 to TRBJ1-1; whether TRBD1, the table's D call, matches the DNA was not checked. TRBV21-1 is a listed pseudogene. The CDR3 consists of 16 residues. The CDR3 region is CASTKTSTGWHTEAFF. CDR3 nucleotide sequence: TGTGCCAGCACGAAGACCTCGACAGGTTGGCACACTGAAGCTTTCTTT.

The V call is TRBV5-1, the J call TRBJ2-4, with D perhaps matching TRBD1 (6 bases). With 3 bases removed from V and 2 bases from J, the gap between germline ends came to 9 bases. Per germline, CDR1 SGHRS and CDR2 YFSETQ. The length of the CDR3 is 14 residues. Here the CDR3 reads CASSYQGPKNIQYF. In DNA form, the CDR3 reads TGCGCCAGCAGCTATCAGGGGCCCAAAAACATTCAGTACTTC.

The chain recombines TRBV5-1 with TRBJ1-1; maybe TRBD1 (5 bases). CDR1 SGHRS and CDR2 YFSETQ come from the germline V gene. V was clipped by 0 bases and J by 1 base, with 10 bases between them. The CDR3 covers 15 residues. The DNA of the CDR3 is TGCGCCAGCAGCTTGGTTCAGGGCTCGAACACTGAAGCTTTCTTT. Translated: CASSLVQGSNTEAFF.

The V and J genes are TRBV6-6 and TRBJ2-1; D uncertain. The ends were cut back, 2 bases at V and 9 bases at J, with 11 bases in the middle. This CDR3 spans 13 amino acids. Germline-derived CDR1 and CDR2 are MNHNY and SVGAGI (reference sequence). In nucleotides, the CDR3 is TGTGCCAGCAGTTACCCCCTAGAGGCTGAGCAGTTCTTC. This sequence encodes CASSYPLEAEQFF.